This T cell receptor (beta chain) is drawn from a study of T-cell memory formation after mild COVID-19. General study results and limits: Among CD4+ contracting clones, most were CM and EM, and CD8+ ones EMRA. The finding that pre-infection memory included some responding clones suggested that cross-reactive memory joined.

Constant-segment primers and 5'RACE yielded cDNA libraries for TCR alpha and TCR beta, each carrying sample barcodes and UMIs. TCRdb redid the calling of the 5' RACE reads with MiXCR, one entry per CDR3 protein. Here the sample spans around 500,000 distinct CDR3 sequences, 15% to 20% being singletons. To note about this clonotype: Its antigen is not known.

The sample consisted of PBMCs or a T cell subset sorted from them (not recorded which). The source of this sequence is an adult woman who had mild COVID-19 (a few samples of this study predate the infection). Cell type and time point are not known.

CDR3: CASIQGRTDTQYF. DNA for the CDR3: TGTGCCAGCATTCAGGGTCGCACAGATACGCAGTATTTT. This chain links TRBV11-2 with TRBJ2-3, with a weak D call TRBD1 (5 bases). The CDR3 extends over 13 amino acids. Trimming shortened V by 7 bases and J by 1 base, and 9 bases separated the two germline ends. Looked up from germline, CDR1 is SGHAT and CDR2 is FQNNGV.